The present TCR beta chain was sequenced within a study of blood T cell repertoires in COVID-19 (TCRdb year 2020). About the investigation overall: Samples from collaborators originated in the United States, Italy and Spain and spanned both the acute and convalescent phases of COVID-19. The repertoires were released in a freely available public database meant as a resource for research on the immune response to SARS-CoV-2. The dataset comprised deeply sampled blood TCRbeta repertoires from subjects exposed to, actively infected with, or recovered from COVID-19. The prospective study material was composed of cDNA or gDNA derived from T cells, B-cell-depleted T cells, or PBMCs. Where HLA class I and class II types were available, the types were taken from metadata supplied by the sample provider, not from assay-based typing. Samples were obtained from the ongoing ImmuneRACE study (first 160 participants) and from 1,254 subjects provided by 6 global collaborators. Nearly every sample came with metadata listing a de-identified subject ID, COVID-19 status, age in years and sex.

A word on this clone: It lacks a known antigen. No base quality information exists; no much larger clone differs at one position. The same CDR3 can be traced to other DNA sequences in this sample.

The immunoSEQ Assay, a bias-controlled multiplex PCR, was used to amplify TCRbeta CDR3 regions from genomic DNA. The source study handled its data this way. Within the assay, amplification of reference gene primers was used to estimate how many nucleated cells each sample contained. To quantify the absolute abundance of each unique TCRbeta CDR3 rearrangement, sequence reads were collapsed and filtered. For each sample, productive Simpson clonality was calculated by taking the square root of Simpson's diversity index across productive rearrangements. What TCRdb holds here is the immuneACCESS table cut down to in-frame rearrangements. Part of the clones is not present; checked against another copy, under half of the missing clones reflect an unresolved V gene, and the others are unexplained. That table furnishes V, J and clone size, whereas the DNA furnished D and trimming. This sample holds nearly 200,000 clones; roughly 79% were observed only once. About 6.9% of the sample is in the top ten clones.

The investigation overall reported the following: The amount of clinical and demographic metadata varied by source and participant and was provided uncurated.

CDR1 SQVTM and CDR2 ANQGSEA were looked up in the germline V gene. The trim is 3 bases for V and 1 base for J, with a gap of 8 bases between the germline ends. The CDR3 spans 13 residues, from the cysteine through the phenylalanine. Of all the DNA, just the CDR3 is kept, 39 bases in frame from base 1. Each collaborating institution followed its own protocols to collect whole blood in K2EDTA tubes. For TCRbeta analysis, collaborators shipped samples as frozen whole blood, isolated PBMCs, or DNA extracted from either of those sample types. Source material: peripheral blood. The V gene is TRBV29-1 and the J gene is TRBJ2-3; a tentative D call is TRBD2 (6 bases match). This TCR came from a human donor with acute or convalescent COVID-19. The donor label of this sample is uncertain. The nucleotides read TGCAGCGTTGAGGGAGGAGGCACAGATACGCAGTATTTT. This sequence encodes CSVEGGGTDTQYF.